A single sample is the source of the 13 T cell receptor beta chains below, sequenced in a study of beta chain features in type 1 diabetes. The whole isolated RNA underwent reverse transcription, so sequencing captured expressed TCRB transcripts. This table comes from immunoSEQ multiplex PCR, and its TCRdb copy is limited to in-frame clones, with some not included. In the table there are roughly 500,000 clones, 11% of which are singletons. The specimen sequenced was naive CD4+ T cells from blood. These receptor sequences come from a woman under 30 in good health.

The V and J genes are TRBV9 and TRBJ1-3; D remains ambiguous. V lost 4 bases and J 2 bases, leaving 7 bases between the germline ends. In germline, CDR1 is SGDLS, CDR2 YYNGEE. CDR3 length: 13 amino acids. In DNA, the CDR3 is TGTGCCAGCAGCTCCGGGGCTGGAAACACCATATATTTT. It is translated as CASSSGAGNTIYF.

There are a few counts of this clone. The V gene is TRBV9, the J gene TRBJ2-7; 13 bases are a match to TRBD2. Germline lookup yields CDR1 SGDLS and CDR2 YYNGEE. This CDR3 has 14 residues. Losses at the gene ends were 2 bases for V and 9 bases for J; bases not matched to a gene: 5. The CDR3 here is CASSVTLAGGVQYF. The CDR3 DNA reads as TGTGCCAGCAGCGTCACACTAGCGGGAGGGGTGCAGTACTTC.

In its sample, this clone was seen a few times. This chain's CDR3 is CASGTSIETQYF. Written as DNA, the CDR3 is TGTGCCAGCGGGACTAGCATTGAGACCCAGTACTTC. The gene calls are TRBV28 and TRBJ2-5; TRBD2 agrees at 9 bases. CDR3 length: 12 amino acids. Germline lookup yields CDR1 MDHEN and CDR2 SYDVKM. The trim removed 8 bases at V and 5 bases at J, leaving 3 bases unmatched.

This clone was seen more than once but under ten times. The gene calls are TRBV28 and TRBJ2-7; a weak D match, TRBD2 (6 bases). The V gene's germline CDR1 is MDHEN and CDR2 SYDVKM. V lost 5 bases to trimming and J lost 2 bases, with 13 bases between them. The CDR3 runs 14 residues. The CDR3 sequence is CASSTPGSTYEQYV. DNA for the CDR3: TGTGCCAGCAGTACTCCCGGGAGCACCTACGAGCAGTACGTC.

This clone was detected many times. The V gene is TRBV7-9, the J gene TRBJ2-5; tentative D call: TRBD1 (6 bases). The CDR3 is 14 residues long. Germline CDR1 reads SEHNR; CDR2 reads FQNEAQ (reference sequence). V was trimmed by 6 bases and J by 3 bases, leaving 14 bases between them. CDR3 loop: CASRSRQAKETQYF. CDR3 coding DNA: TGTGCCAGCAGGTCTCGACAGGCGAAAGAGACCCAGTACTTC.

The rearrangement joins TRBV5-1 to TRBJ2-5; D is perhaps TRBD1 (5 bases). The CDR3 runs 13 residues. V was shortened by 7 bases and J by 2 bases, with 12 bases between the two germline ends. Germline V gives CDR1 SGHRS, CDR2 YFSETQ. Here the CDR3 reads CASSETAQETQYF. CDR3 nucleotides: TGCGCCAGCTCAGAGACAGCTCAAGAGACCCAGTACTTC.

CDR3 nucleotides: TGTGCCAGCAGCGTAAACCCTCGTCCTCCAGACACCCAAAACTATGGCTACACCTTC. It codes for CASSVNPRPPDTQNYGYTF. The chain couples TRBV9 to TRBJ1-2; D call uncertain. The germline gives CDR1 SGDLS, CDR2 YYNGEE. CDR3 length: 19 residues. V dropped 1 base and J dropped 2 bases, with 24 bases sitting between them.

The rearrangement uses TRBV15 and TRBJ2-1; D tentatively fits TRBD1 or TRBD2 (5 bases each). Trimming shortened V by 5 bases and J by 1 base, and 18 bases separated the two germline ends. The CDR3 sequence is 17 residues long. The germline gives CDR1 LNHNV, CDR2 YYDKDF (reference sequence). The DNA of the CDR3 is TGTGCCACCAGCCATGGGACGGGCCTTGCATCCTACAATGAGCAGTTCTTC. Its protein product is CATSHGTGLASYNEQFF.

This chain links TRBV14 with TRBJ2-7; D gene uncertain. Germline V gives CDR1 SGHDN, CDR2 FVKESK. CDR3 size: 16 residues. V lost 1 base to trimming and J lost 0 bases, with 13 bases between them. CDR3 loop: CASSQGGWARSYEQYF. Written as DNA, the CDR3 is TGTGCCAGCAGCCAAGGGGGATGGGCCCGCTCCTACGAGCAGTACTTC.

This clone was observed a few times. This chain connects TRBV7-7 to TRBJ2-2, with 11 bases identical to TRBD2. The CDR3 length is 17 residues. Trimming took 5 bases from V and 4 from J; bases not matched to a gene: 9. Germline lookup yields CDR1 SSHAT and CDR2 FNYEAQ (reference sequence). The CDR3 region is CASSAFLAGGSTGELFF. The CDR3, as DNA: TGTGCCAGCAGCGCGTTCCTAGCGGGGGGATCCACCGGGGAGCTGTTTTTT. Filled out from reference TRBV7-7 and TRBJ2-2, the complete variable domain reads GAGVSQSPRYKVTKRGQDVTLRCDPISSHATLYWYQQALGQGPEFLTYFNYEAQPDKSGLPSDRFSAERPEGSISTLTIQRTEQRDSAMYRCASSAFLAGGSTGELFFGEGSRLTVL.

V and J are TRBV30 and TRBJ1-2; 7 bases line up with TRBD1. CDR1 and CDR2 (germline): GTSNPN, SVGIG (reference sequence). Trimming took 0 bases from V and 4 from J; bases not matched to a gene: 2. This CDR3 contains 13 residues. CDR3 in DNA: TGTGCCTGGAGTGTACCAGGGGGCTATGGCTACACCTTC. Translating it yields CAWSVPGGYGYTF. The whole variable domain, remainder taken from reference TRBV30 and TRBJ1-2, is SQTIHQWPATLVQPVGSPLSLECTVEGTSNPNLYWYRQAAGRGLQLLFYSVGIGQISSEVPQNLSASRPQDRQFILSSKKLLLSDSGFYLCAWSVPGGYGYTFGSGTRLTVV.

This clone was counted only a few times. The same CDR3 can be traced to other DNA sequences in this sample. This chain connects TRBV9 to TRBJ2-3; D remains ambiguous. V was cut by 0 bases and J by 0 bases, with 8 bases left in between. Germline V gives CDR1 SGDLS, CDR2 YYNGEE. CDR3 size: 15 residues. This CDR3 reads CASSVGAVSTDTQYF. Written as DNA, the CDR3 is TGTGCCAGCAGCGTAGGGGCGGTGAGCACAGATACGCAGTATTTT.

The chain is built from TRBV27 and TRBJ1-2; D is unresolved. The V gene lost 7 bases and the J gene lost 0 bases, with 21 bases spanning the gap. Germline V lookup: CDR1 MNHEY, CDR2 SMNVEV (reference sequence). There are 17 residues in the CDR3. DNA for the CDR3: TGTGCCAGCACCTCTTTCGTAAGGGCCCCGGCTAACTATGGCTACACCTTC. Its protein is CASTSFVRAPANYGYTF.